This T cell receptor beta chain was profiled in a study of beta chain bispecific antibodies for T cell cancers. Findings of the study overall: The leukemia cells, rather than normal T cells, gave most of the targeted TRBV signal.

TCRdb called the 5' RACE reads again in MiXCR, with one record for every CDR3 protein. The data contain over 20,000 distinct CDR3 sequences, approximately 2.5% of them singletons. Blood mononuclear cells were expanded for roughly 3 days using either OKT3 anti-CD3 antibody or CD3/CD28 beads. This clonotype was seen more than once but under ten times. Its antigen is unidentified. The material sequenced was healthy donor T cells cultured with leukemia cells. The clonotype comes from a human donor in good health. Some clones in this sample may be carry-over from other donors' samples.

DNA of the CDR3: TGTGCCAGTAGTATCGGTGGAAATCAGCCCCAGCATTTT. Residues: CASSIGGNQPQHF. The gene calls are TRBV19 and TRBJ1-5; D call uncertain. The CDR3 extends over 13 amino acids. Looked up from germline, CDR1 is LNHDA and CDR2 is SQIVND (reference sequence). V was clipped by 3 bases and J by 4 bases, with 7 bases between them.